The clone carrying this TCR beta chain was seen many times. This CDR3 is built from 16 residues. V was clipped by 0 bases and J by 3 bases; unmatched bases: 5. CDR1 and CDR2 from the germline V gene are SGHVS and FNYEAQ. These data are taken from a study of T cell repertoires in cytomegalovirus infection. MiXCR, applied by TCRdb to the reads, yields one record per CDR3 protein. This table has around 530,000 distinct CDR3 sequences, more than 15% appearing once. The J gene is TRBJ2-3, the V gene TRBV7-6; 8 bases agree with TRBD1. The sequence derives from a human donor in good health (CMV status not recorded). Some clones in this sample may be carry-over from other donors' samples. The sequenced sample was CD8+ T cells from PBMCs. CDR3 amino acids: CASSLAPGQGTDTQYF. The DNA of the CDR3 is TGTGCCAGCAGCTTAGCGCCCGGACAGGGAACAGATACGCAGTATTTT.